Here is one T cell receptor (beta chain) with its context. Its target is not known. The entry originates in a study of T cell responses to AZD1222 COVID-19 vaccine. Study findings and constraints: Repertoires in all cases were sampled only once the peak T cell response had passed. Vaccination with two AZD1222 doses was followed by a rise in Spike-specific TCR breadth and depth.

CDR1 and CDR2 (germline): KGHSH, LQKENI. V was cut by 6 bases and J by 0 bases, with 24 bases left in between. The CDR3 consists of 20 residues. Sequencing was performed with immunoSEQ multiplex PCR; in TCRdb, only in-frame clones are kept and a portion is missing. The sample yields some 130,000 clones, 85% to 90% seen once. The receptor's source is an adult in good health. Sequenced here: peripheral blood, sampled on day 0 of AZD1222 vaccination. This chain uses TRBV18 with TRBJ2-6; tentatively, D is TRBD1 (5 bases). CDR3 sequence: CASSLLKDTLPGSGANVLTF. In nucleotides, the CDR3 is TGTGCCAGCTCCCTGTTGAAGGACACCCTCCCCGGCTCTGGGGCCAACGTCCTGACTTTC.